These T cell receptor beta chains were read from a single sample in a study of T cells in narcolepsy. The protocol was immunoSEQ multiplex PCR, while the TCRdb copy is restricted to in-frame clones and leaves out a portion. The sample records tens of thousands of clones, approximately 90% being singletons. The sequencing sample was made of CD45RA- memory CD4+ T cells from PBMCs. The receptors were gathered from a human donor with narcolepsy. Both conserved end residues are trimmed from each CDR3. The D gene is left open where the match is weak.

J gene,V gene,D gene,CDR3 protein
TRBJ2-7,TRBV29-1,TRBD2,SVATSGRYEQY
TRBJ2-3,TRBV5-1,TRBD1,ASSRSGTGVGDTQY
TRBJ2-4,TRBV5-1,.,ASSFDGTPRK
TRBJ2-7,TRBV4-1,.,ASSPGPSGAYEQY
TRBJ2-5,TRBV4-1,TRBD2,ASSRLAGVETQY
TRBJ2-7,TRBV10-3,.,AISDTPTYEQY
TRBJ2-3,TRBV11-2,TRBD2,ASSFLAGGSGTQY
TRBJ2-7,TRBV18,TRBD1,ASSPPSQGASEQY
TRBJ1-2,TRBV15,.,ATSSRELGGYT
TRBJ1-5,TRBV6-1,TRBD1,ASIMTGSQPQH
TRBJ2-7,TRBV7-3,.,ASSLEGSEQY
TRBJ2-2,TRBV7-9,TRBD1,ASSARRQGDGELF
TRBJ2-3,TRBV6-6,TRBD1,ASRIQGSTDTQY